These 12 T cell receptor beta chains originate from one sample sequenced in a study of blood T cells in healthy people across ages. A second PCR, run for roughly 6 to 11 cycles, used a sample-barcoded 5' primer plus a J-beta primer mix. TCRdb called the 5' RACE reads again in MiXCR, with one record for every CDR3 protein. The data hold more than 550,000 distinct CDR3 sequences, with 22% observed a single time. The sample taken for sequencing was blood. The receptors shown here come from a man between 65 and 85 years old in good health.

The chain employs TRBV5-1 and TRBJ2-3; TRBD2 aligns across 10 bases. The CDR3 sequence is 18 residues long. From germline, CDR1 is SGHRS and CDR2 YFSETQ. Trimming cost V 4 bases and J 2 bases; bases outside gene matches: 13. Here the CDR3 DNA reads TGCGCCAGCAGCCTCGGACTAGCGGCCTTAAGGTCCACAGATACGCAGTATTTT. Its protein is CASSLGLAALRSTDTQYF.

Here the CDR3 reads CASSLDWDRPNSPLHF. The CDR3 DNA reads as TGCGCCAGCAGCTTGGATTGGGACAGACCTAATTCACCCCTCCACTTT. V and J are TRBV5-1 and TRBJ1-6; 7 bases are shared with TRBD1. The V gene end was trimmed by 0 bases and the J gene end by 6 bases; junction bases not matched to a gene: 6. CDR3 length: 16 residues. Germline V gives CDR1 SGHRS, CDR2 YFSETQ.

Only a few counts were recorded for this clonotype. This rearrangement joins TRBV2 to TRBJ2-3; either TRBD1 or TRBD2 may fit D (5 bases each). CDR3 length: 13 residues. Germline V gene lookup returns CDR1 SNHLY and CDR2 FYNNEI. V lost 3 bases and J 10 bases, leaving 14 bases between the germline ends. The CDR3 spells CASSDPGPDAQYF. The CDR3 DNA reads as TGTGCCAGCAGTGATCCGGGGCCCGATGCGCAGTATTTT.

This clonotype showed up just a few times. The chain employs TRBV5-1 and TRBJ2-3; TRBD1 matches at 9 bases. V gave up 5 bases and J gave up 7 bases; unmatched junction bases: 17. CDR1 is SGHRS, CDR2 YFSETQ, per germline. The CDR3 is made up of 17 amino acids. This CDR3 reads CASRRELGDRDQYTQYF. The DNA of the CDR3 is TGCGCCAGCAGACGGGAGTTGGGGGACAGGGATCAATATACGCAGTATTTT.

The J gene is TRBJ2-6, the V gene TRBV19; weak D call: TRBD2 (5 bases). Deletions cut 6 bases from V and 1 base from J, with 10 bases between. Germline CDR1 and CDR2: LNHDA and SQIVND (reference sequence). CDR3 length: 15 residues. CDR3 bases: TGTGCCAGTAGGATCGGAGGTTCTGGGGCCAACGTCCTGACTTTC. Amino acids: CASRIGGSGANVLTF.

This clonotype appeared a few times. The chain carries TRBV21-1 and TRBJ1-1. TRBV21-1 has pseudogene status. The CDR3 is 13 residues long. The CDR3 region has the DNA TGTGCCAGCAGCAAAAAAGGATCCCCGCCAGCTTTCTTT. This codes for CASSKKGSPPAFF.

This clonotype was observed many times. V is TRBV29-1 and J is TRBJ2-1; D may be TRBD2 (6 bases). This CDR3 has 14 residues. CDR1 and CDR2 (germline): SQVTM, ANQGSEA. The V end was cut by 3 bases, the J end by 0 bases, with 9 bases between. CDR3 nucleotide sequence: TGCAGCGTTGAGGGACTGAGCTCCTACAATGAGCAGTTCTTC. It specifies CSVEGLSSYNEQFF.

This clonotype was observed many times. This chain connects TRBV29-1 to TRBJ2-1, with 9 bases fitting TRBD1. The germline V gene encodes CDR1 SQVTM and CDR2 ANQGSEA. Germline trimming cut 4 bases from V and 7 bases from J; bases unmatched to any gene: 2. This CDR3 has 12 residues. The CDR3 loop is CSVGDRVNEQFF. The CDR3 DNA reads TGCAGCGTTGGGGACAGGGTTAATGAGCAGTTCTTC.

The chain employs TRBV7-9 and TRBJ1-1; no definite D call. The V and J ends lost 2 bases and 6 bases respectively, with 13 bases between them. Per the germline V gene, CDR1 is SEHNR and CDR2 is FQNEAQ (reference sequence). The CDR3 sequence is 14 residues long. As DNA, the CDR3 is TGTGCCAGCAGCTTATCGAGAGGGAGGTCTGAAGCTTTCTTT. This sequence encodes CASSLSRGRSEAFF.

This clonotype was found a few times. The chain is built from TRBV5-5 and TRBJ1-2, with D maybe TRBD1 (6 bases). The V end was cut by 4 bases, the J end by 4 bases, with 20 bases between. The CDR3 length is 16 residues. Germline CDR1 is SGHKS and CDR2 is YYEKEE (reference sequence). This CDR3 reads CASSPERGGLFYGYTF. In DNA form, the CDR3 reads TGTGCCAGCAGCCCCGAACGGGGGGGGCTCTTCTATGGCTACACCTTC.

V gene TRBV6-1 combines with J gene TRBJ1-4; TRBD1 is a possible D gene (5 bases). Germline V lookup: CDR1 MNHNS, CDR2 SASEGT. V was pared by 2 bases and J by 6 bases, with 13 bases between. The CDR3 sequence is 15 residues long. The CDR3 here is CASSELGREDEKLFF. The CDR3 bases are TGTGCCAGCAGTGAACTTGGCAGGGAAGATGAAAAACTGTTTTTT.

This clonotype was detected only a few times. V and J are TRBV5-1 and TRBJ1-1; possible D gene TRBD1, 5 bases. Germline values: CDR1 SGHRS, CDR2 YFSETQ. CDR3 length: 14 residues. V was pared by 5 bases and J by 3 bases, with 14 bases between. As DNA, the CDR3 is TGCGCCAGCAGTAATTCAGGAGGGGACACTGAAGCTTTCTTT. Translated: CASSNSGGDTEAFF.